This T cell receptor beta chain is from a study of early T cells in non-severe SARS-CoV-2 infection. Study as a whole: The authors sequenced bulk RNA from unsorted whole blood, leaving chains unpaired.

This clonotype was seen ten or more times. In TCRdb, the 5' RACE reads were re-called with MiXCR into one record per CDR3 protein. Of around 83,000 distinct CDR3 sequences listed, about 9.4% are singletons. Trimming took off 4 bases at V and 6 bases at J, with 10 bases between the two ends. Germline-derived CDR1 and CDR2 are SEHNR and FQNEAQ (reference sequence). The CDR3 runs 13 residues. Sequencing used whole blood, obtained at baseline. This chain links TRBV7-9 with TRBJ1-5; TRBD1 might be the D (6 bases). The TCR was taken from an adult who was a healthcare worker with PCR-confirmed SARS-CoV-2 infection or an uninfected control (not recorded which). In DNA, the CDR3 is TGTGCCAGCAGCTCGGACAGTTTTCAGCCCCAGCATTTT. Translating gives CASSSDSFQPQHF.